The clone carrying this T cell receptor beta chain appeared a few times. Its antigen is undetermined. Both 60 Vbeta primers and 13 Jbeta primers went into the PCR. Sequencing used immunoSEQ multiplex PCR; TCRdb keeps in-frame clones, though not all of them. Found here are 200,000 or so clones, approximately 80% of them singletons; the top ten hold 6%. The sample belongs to a study of cytomegalovirus exposure and HLA in healthy donors. About the study: One earlier analysis, a look at some 180 million T cells, found roughly 120 million unique TCR beta sequences.

Notes on the study in general: In a later analysis, V- and J-gene trimming of beta chains associated with a DCLRE1C missense variant, replicated independently. Per published accounts, TCR beta sequences correctly predicted the HLA-A and HLA-B alleles of most subjects. Analyzed later, association rates of TCRs varied across HLA loci, with DRB1 most and HLA-C fewest.

Germline V CDR1 and CDR2: SGHTA, FQGNSA. V lost 3 bases to trimming and J lost 1 base; unmatched junction nucleotides: 4. The CDR3 length is 15 residues. Sequenced sample: PBMCs. The sequence was obtained from a woman aged 30 to 39 in good health and CMV-seropositive. This sequence joins TRBV7-2 and TRBJ2-7; 9 bases match TRBD2. CDR3 in amino acids: CASSFAGGLSYEQYF. Here the CDR3 DNA reads TGTGCCAGCAGCTTCGCGGGAGGGCTTTCCTACGAGCAGTACTTC. Variable domain in full (rest from reference TRBV7-2 and TRBJ2-7): GAGVSQSPSNKVTEKGKDVELRCDPISGHTALYWYRQSLGQGLEFLIYFQGNSAPDKSGLPSDRFSAERTGGSVSTLTIQRTQQEDSAVYLCASSFAGGLSYEQYFGPGTRLTVT.